One sample yielded the 3 T cell receptor beta chains listed below, sequenced in a study of T cell repertoires in urothelial bladder cancer. Here immunoSEQ multiplex PCR was the method, and the copy in TCRdb shows in-frame clones only, minus some. The table shows around 11,000 clones, with roughly 72% occurring only once. Sequencing was carried out using tumor-infiltrating cells from bladder cancer. These receptors all stem from a human donor with a benign inflammatory bladder lesion.

This chain connects TRBV5-8 to TRBJ2-3; D is unresolved. Trimming removed 0 bases from V and 4 bases from J, with 9 bases in between. CDR3 length: 14 residues. The germline V gene has CDR1 SGHTS and CDR2 YDEGEE. The CDR3 nucleotides are TGTGCCAGCAGCTTGGACTGGGGATCAGATACGCAGTATTTT. Translation: CASSLDWGSDTQYF.

The chain recombines TRBV10-3 with TRBJ1-2; D call uncertain. Trimming shortened V by 3 bases and J by 0 bases, and 8 bases separated the two germline ends. Germline loops: CDR1 ENHRY, CDR2 SYGVKD. This CDR3 spans 14 amino acids. In DNA, the CDR3 is TGTGCCATCAGTGACAGGAGAACTAACTATGGCTACACCTTC. It is translated as CAISDRRTNYGYTF.

J is TRBJ2-2 and V is TRBV6-6, with D uncertain. CDR1 MNHNY and CDR2 SVGAGI come from the germline V gene (reference sequence). The CDR3 runs 13 residues. V was cut by 8 bases and J by 2 bases, with 9 bases left in between. CDR3 DNA: TGTGCCAGCCGACTCAGCAACACCGGGGAGCTGTTTTTT. This gives the protein CASRLSNTGELFF.